A selection of T cell receptor beta chains follows, all from one sample in a study of tissue T cells after allogeneic stem cell transplantation. Clones were read by immunoSEQ multiplex PCR, and TCRdb kept only the in-frame ones, dropping some. Here the sample spans 25,000 to 30,000 clones, 85% being singletons. The source was blood, collected before transplantation. Source of these receptors: a woman between 18 and 55 years old who later had graft-versus-host disease after an allogeneic stem cell transplant. CDR3s include the opening cysteine and the closing phenylalanine or tryptophan. A D gene is named only where the DNA matches it firmly. Size tells how often a clone was seen (once, few, many) or the class of an expanded clone, and some rows leave it out.

V gene	clone size	D gene	J gene	CDR3 DNA	CDR3 protein
TRBV28	.	TRBD1	TRBJ2-5	TGTGCCAGCAGCCTACACAGGGACAGCCAAGAGACCCAGTACTTC	CASSLHRDSQETQYF
TRBV10-2	once	TRBD2	TRBJ2-1	TGCGCCAGCAGGGCTAGCGGGATCAACAATGAGCAGTTCTTC	CASRASGINNEQFF
TRBV6-2/TRBV6-3	once	.	TRBJ2-7	TGTGCCAGCAGTTACTCTGATGGGTCCTACGAGCAGTACTTC	CASSYSDGSYEQYF
TRBV6-5	.	.	TRBJ1-1	TGTGCCAGCATTAGGACAGCAATGAACACTGAAGCTTTCTTT	CASIRTAMNTEAFF
TRBV5-6	.	TRBD1	TRBJ1-1	TGTGCCAGCAGCTGGGACAGGGGCCCCCTGACCGCTTTCTTT	CASSWDRGPLTAFF
TRBV7-7	once	TRBD2	TRBJ2-7	TGTGCTAGCATCACAGGACTAGCGGCGTCAAACCCGTACGAGCAGTACTTC	CASITGLAASNPYEQYF
TRBV5-1	once	TRBD2	TRBJ2-3	TGCGCCAGCAGCTCCTTAGCGGGAGGTACAGATACGCAGTATTTT	CASSSLAGGTDTQYF
TRBV28	.	.	TRBJ1-2	TGTGCCAGCAGCGAGCGTAGCGGGACCCAAGAGGGAGGCTACACCTTC	CASSERSGTQEGGYTF
TRBV28	.	TRBD1	TRBJ1-5	TGTGCCAGCAGTATCATTACAGGGGGCCCCCCGTATGCCAGCAATCAGCCCCAGCATTTT	CASSIITGGPPYASNQPQHF
TRBV4-1	.	.	TRBJ2-7	TGCGCCAGCAGCCAAGCCAGATCCTCCTACGAGCAGTACTTC	CASSQARSSYEQYF
TRBV5-6	.	TRBD2	TRBJ2-1	TGTGCCAGCAGCTTCAACAGCGGGAGACCCAATGAGCAGTTCTTC	CASSFNSGRPNEQFF
TRBV7-8	.	TRBD2	TRBJ2-7	TGTGCCAGCAGCTTAGCGGGGGGGTACGAGCAGTACTTC	CASSLAGGYEQYF
TRBV5-1	few	TRBD1	TRBJ2-3	TGCGCCAGCAGCTTGTCTTCTGTACAGGGGGGAGATACGCAGTATTTT	CASSLSSVQGGDTQYF
TRBV7-2	few	TRBD1	TRBJ2-7	TGTGCCAGCAGCACAAAATCCGGGACAGCTAACTACGAGCAGTACTTC	CASSTKSGTANYEQYF
TRBV5-1	.	.	TRBJ2-1	TGCGCCAGTGCCCGGGACCCTACTTACAATGAGCAGTTCTTC	CASARDPTYNEQFF
TRBV19	.	TRBD1	TRBJ2-7	TGTGCCAGTCCCTTCGTTGAGCAGGGGGCGCGGGAGCAGTACTTC	CASPFVEQGAREQYF